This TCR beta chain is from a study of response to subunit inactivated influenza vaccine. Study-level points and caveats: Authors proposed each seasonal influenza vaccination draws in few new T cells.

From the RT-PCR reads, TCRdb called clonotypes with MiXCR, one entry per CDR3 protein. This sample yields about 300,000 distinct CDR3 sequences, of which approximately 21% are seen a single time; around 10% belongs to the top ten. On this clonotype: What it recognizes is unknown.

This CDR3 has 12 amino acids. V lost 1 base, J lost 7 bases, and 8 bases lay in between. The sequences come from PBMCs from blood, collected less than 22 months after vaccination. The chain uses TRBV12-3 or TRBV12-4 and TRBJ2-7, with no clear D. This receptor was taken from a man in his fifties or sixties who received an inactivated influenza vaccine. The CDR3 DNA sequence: TGTGCCAGCAGTTTAGTAGTAGGGGAGCAGTACTTC. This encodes CASSLVVGEQYF.